The T cell receptor (beta chain) under discussion was sequenced for a study of blood T cell repertoires in COVID-19. Study summary: Donors in the United States, Italy and Spain gave samples during acute or convalescent COVID-19. Nucleic acid was either cDNA or gDNA, and it came from T cells, B-cell-depleted T cells, or PBMCs.

Living in about two dozen US areas, the participants were between 18 and 89 years of age. As originally analysed: Cell counts per sample came from amplifying reference gene primers. The data were produced by immunoSEQ multiplex PCR, yet TCRdb's version contains in-frame clones alone and is incomplete. That table furnishes V, J and clone size, whereas the DNA furnished D and trimming. This sample has 180,000 or so clones, with about 90% found just once. This clone was picked up a small number of times. Trimming cost V 4 bases and J 1 base, with 14 bases left between them. The length of the CDR3 is 16 residues. The V gene's germline CDR1 is MGHRA and CDR2 YSYEKL.

The TCR sequence derives from a human donor with acute COVID-19. The donor label of this sample is uncertain. The sample comprised PBMCs or T cells enriched from blood (not recorded which). J is TRBJ1-3 and V is TRBV4-1, with a weak D call TRBD1 (6 bases). The CDR3 region has the DNA TGCGCCAGCAGCCTTTTGACAGGTGTTTCTGGAAACACCATATATTTT. It yields the protein CASSLLTGVSGNTIYF.